The clone carrying this T cell receptor beta chain came up many times. This entry is derived from a study of human T cells and chemical hapten exposure. TCRdb re-derived calls from the RACE reads in MiXCR, one entry per CDR3 protein. Of 85,000 to 100,000 distinct CDR3 sequences listed, 27% are singletons. Time point defined: patch test 3, about 24 weeks after DPC sensitization. Treatment meaning: therapeutic diphenylcyclopropenone sensitization with weekly scalp DPC. The CDR3 runs 19 residues. Losses at the gene ends were 0 bases for V and 1 base for J; bases not matched to a gene: 7. Germline CDR1 reads LGHNA; CDR2 reads YNFKEQ.

The specimen comprised whole blood, sampled in connection with sensitization to the hapten diphenylcyclopropenone (DPC). The chain recombines TRBV4-2 with TRBJ2-6; 9 bases align to TRBD2. This clonotype was sampled from a man aged 35 to 55 with alopecia areata. Some clones in this sample may be carry-over from other donors' samples. CDR3 DNA sequence: TGTGCCAGCAGCCAAGATCGCCTAGCGGGACAGTCTGGGGCCAACGTCCTGACTTTC. Translating gives CASSQDRLAGQSGANVLTF.